The TCR beta chain described here comes from a study of T cells after posttransplantation cyclophosphamide. Overall study findings and caveats: Later post-transplant blood repertoires were often dominated by donor CD8+ memory clones. TRB overlap between skin or GI tissue T cells and blood was limited. Recipient CMV seropositivity and CMV reactivation strongly tracked TRB clonality.

TCRdb keeps only in-frame clones here, not all; method: immunoSEQ multiplex PCR. This sample has tens of thousands of clones, each found more than once. In the case of this clone: Its antigen remains unknown.

The CDR3 has 17 residues. Germline assignment: CDR1 SGHDT and CDR2 YYEEEE. V was pared by 4 bases and J by 1 base, with 18 bases between. Peripheral blood was collected from the related graft donor on the marrow donation day. The specimen was PBMCs. The clonotype originates from a woman between 45 and 60 years old in good health and a related stem cell transplant donor. The rearrangement links TRBV5-6 to TRBJ1-3; a possible D gene is TRBD1 (5 bases). The CDR3 here is CASSPSLGRLSGNTIYF. CDR3 in DNA: TGTGCCAGCAGCCCATCTTTGGGGCGCTTATCTGGAAACACCATATATTTT.